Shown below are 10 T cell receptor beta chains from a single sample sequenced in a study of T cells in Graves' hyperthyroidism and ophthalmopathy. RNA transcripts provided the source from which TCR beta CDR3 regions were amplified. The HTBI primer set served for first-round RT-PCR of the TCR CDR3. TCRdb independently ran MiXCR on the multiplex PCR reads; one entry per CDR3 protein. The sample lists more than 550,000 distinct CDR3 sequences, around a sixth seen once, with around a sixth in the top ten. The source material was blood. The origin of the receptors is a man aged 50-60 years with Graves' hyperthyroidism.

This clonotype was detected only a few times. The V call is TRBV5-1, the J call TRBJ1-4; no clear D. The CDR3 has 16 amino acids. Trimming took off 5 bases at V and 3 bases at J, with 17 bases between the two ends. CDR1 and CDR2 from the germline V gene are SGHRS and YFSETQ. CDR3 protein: CASSRGEGSANEKLFF. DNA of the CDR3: TGCGCCAGCAGTCGGGGTGAGGGAAGTGCTAATGAAAAACTGTTTTTT.

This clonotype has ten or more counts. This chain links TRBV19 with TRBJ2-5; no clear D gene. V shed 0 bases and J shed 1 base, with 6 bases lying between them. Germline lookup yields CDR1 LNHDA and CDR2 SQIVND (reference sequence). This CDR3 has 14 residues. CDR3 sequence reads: CASSIEAAQETQYF. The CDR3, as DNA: TGTGCCAGTAGTATAGAGGCGGCCCAAGAGACCCAGTACTTC.

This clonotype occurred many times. The CDR3 region is CASSFGQVFQETQYF. The CDR3 DNA reads as TGTGCCAGCAGCTTCGGGCAGGTGTTTCAAGAGACCCAGTACTTC. V gene TRBV7-9 combines with J gene TRBJ2-5, with D hard to call. The CDR3 has 15 amino acids. CDR1 and CDR2 (germline): SEHNR, FQNEAQ (reference sequence). Trimming took 3 bases from V and 2 from J, leaving 13 bases between them. Filled out from reference TRBV7-9 and TRBJ2-5, the complete variable domain reads DTGVSQNPRHKITKRGQNVTFRCDPISEHNRLYWYRQTLGQGPEFLTYFQNEAQLEKSRLLSDRFSAERPKGSFSTLEIQRTEQGDSAMYLCASSFGQVFQETQYFGPGTRLLVL.

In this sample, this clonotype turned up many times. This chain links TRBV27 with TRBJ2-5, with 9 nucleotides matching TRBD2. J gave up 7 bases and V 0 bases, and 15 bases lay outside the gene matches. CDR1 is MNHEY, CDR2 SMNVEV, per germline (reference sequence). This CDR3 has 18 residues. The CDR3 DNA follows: TGTGCCAGCAGTTTATCGAGAGGTAGCGGGAGTAAATTTGGGACCCAGTACTTC. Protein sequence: CASSLSRGSGSKFGTQYF.

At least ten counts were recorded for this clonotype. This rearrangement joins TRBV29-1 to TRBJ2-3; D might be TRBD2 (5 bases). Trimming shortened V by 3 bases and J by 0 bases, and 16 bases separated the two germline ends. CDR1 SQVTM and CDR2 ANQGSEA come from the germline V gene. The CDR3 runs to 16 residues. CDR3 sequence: CSVERTGYPSTDTQYF. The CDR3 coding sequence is TGCAGCGTTGAGAGGACTGGCTACCCTAGCACAGATACGCAGTATTTT.

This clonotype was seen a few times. CDR3 in DNA: TGTGCCAGCAAGTCGGTCGCCACAGAGACCCAGTACTTC. Its protein is CASKSVATETQYF. The J gene is TRBJ2-5, the V gene TRBV6-1; D remains ambiguous. In germline, CDR1 is MNHNS, CDR2 SASEGT. The CDR3 contains 13 residues. V dropped 7 bases and J dropped 4 bases, with 13 bases sitting between them.

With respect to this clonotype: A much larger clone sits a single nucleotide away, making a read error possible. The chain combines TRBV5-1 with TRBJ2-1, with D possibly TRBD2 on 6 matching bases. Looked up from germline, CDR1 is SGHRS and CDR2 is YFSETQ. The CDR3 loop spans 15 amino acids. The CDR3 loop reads CASSPGLRSCNEQFF. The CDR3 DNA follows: TGCGCCAGCAGCCCGGGACTGAGATCCTGCAATGAGCAGTTCTTC.

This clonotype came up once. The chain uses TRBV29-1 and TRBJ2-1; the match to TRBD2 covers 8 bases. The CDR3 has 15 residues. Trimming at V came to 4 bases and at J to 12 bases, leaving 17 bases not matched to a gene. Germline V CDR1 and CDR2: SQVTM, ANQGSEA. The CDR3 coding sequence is TGCAGCGTTGGGGGACTAGTGGGGCCGGGGCGTGGGCAGTTCTTC. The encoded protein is CSVGGLVGPGRGQFF.

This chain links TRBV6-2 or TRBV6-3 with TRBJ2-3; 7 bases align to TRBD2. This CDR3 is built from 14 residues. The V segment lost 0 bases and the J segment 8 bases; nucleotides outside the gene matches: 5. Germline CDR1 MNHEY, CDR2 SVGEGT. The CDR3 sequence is CASSYSTASGTQYF. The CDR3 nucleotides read TGTGCCAGCAGTTACTCAACGGCTAGCGGTACGCAGTATTTT.

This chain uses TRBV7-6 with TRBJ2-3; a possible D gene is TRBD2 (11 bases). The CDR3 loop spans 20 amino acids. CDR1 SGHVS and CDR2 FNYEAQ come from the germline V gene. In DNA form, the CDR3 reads TGTGTCAGGGAGGACAGGGGGACTAGCGGTTCTCACCCTAGCACAGATACGCAGTATTTT. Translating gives CVREDRGTSGSHPSTDTQYF.